These T cell receptor beta chains were read from a single sample in a study of control samples from healthy donors and cancer patients. TCRdb keeps only in-frame clones here, not all; method: immunoSEQ multiplex PCR. The sample lists 120,000 or so clones; approximately 94% were seen once. The specimen was blood. These receptors were taken from a man aged 25 to 40 in good health. The CDR3 runs from the conserved cysteine through the conserved F or W.

CDR3	V
CASSPSGGSGNTIYF	TRBV25-1
CASSLRTGASHEQYF	TRBV4-1
CASSLGGNTEAFF	TRBV13
CASSQGLYSNQPQHF	TRBV6-5
CASSYTTDGYTF	TRBV6-2/TRBV6-3
CAGRKVEEAVNTGELFF	TRBV21-1
CASSLAGTGGVYEQYF	TRBV5-1
CASSLALGLGRGSSSYNSPLHF	TRBV7-2
CASSRRDEAFF	TRBV6-2/TRBV6-3
CASTTGSEQYF	TRBV19
CASSPLGTLEAFF	TRBV27
CAWKDWFYNEQFF	TRBV30
CASSLDWGTSQQYF	TRBV11-2
CASGTPEHNSPLHF	TRBV19
CASSPFPRENYGYTF	TRBV28
CASSLGGTGSMKQFF	TRBV5-5
CASSPGRQQIYGYTF	TRBV18
CATSRETEETQYF	TRBV15
CASRPGGESSGNTIYF	TRBV6-6
CATSFPGTQETQYF	TRBV9
CASSRDGGGTYNEQFF	TRBV7-2
CASRGQSNSGNTIYF	TRBV4-2
CASSRDRGSDTQYF	TRBV7-9
CASSEGVRFSFNEKLFF	TRBV2
CASSIYNEQFF	TRBV7-9
CASAASGTQETQYF	TRBV5-1
CSVEDLNEQYF	TRBV29-1
CASTRAGSGNTIYF	TRBV28
CASSLYGTSGDYNEQFF	TRBV7-2
CASSFNLAGNTEAFF	TRBV28
CASSKRTGVIWNNQPQHF	TRBV19
CASRVHPGTDTQYF	TRBV6-5
CASSQTTQVGEQFF	TRBV6-1
CASSTRQGVNNSPLHF	TRBV21-1
CASSSGQDTDTQYF	TRBV5-1
CSVEAVRAYDYGTGGGNTEAFF	TRBV29-1
CASSPPMRQKNIQYF	TRBV21-1
CSATVRDRDTYEQYF	TRBV29-1
CASSQAPHEKLFF	TRBV4-1
CASSVSPVTDKETQYF	TRBV9
CASTEVGQGYEQYF	TRBV6-1
CASSLGRHNEQFF	TRBV7-9
CASSQAPGAVGGYTF	TRBV4-3
CASSVTRTGRGTEAFF	TRBV9
CASSYSEGPANYGYTF	TRBV6-5
CASSLGQNYGYTF	TRBV28